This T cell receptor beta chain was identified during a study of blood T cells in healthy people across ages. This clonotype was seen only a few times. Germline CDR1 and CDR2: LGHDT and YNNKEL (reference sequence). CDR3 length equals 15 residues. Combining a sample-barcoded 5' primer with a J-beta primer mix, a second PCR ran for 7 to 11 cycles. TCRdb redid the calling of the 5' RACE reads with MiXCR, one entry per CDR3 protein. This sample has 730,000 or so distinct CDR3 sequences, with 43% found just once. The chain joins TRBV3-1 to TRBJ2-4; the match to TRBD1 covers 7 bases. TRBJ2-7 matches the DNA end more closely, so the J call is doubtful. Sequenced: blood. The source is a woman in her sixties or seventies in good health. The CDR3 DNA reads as TGTGCCAGCAGCCAAGGGACAGGACCTCTGGGCGAGCAGTACTTC. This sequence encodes CASSQGTGPLGEQYF.